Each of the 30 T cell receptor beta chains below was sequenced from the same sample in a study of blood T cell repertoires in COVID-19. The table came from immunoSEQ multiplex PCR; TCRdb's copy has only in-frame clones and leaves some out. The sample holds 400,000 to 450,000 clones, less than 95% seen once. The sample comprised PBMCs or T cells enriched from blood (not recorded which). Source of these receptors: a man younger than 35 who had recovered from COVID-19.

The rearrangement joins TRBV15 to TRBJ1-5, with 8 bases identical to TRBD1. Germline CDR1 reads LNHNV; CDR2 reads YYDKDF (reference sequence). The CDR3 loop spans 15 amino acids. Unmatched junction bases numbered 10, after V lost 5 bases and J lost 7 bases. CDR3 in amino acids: CATSETGALWQPQHF. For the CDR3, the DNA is TGTGCCACCAGCGAGACAGGGGCCCTTTGGCAGCCCCAGCATTTT.

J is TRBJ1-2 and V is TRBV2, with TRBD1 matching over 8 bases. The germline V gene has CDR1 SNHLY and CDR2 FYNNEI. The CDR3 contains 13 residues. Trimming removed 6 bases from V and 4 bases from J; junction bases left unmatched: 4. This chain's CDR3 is CASSRGRVYGYTF. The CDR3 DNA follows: TGTGCCAGCAGCAGGGGGCGCGTCTATGGCTACACCTTC.

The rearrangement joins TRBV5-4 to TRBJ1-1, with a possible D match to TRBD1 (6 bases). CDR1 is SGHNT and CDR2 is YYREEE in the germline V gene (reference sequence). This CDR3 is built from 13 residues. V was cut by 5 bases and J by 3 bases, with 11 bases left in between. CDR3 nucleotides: TGTGCCAGCAGGCTCTACAGGGACACTGAAGCTTTCTTT. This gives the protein CASRLYRDTEAFF.

CDR3 sequence reads: CASSLAGPAWPQHF. CDR3 sequence (DNA): TGTGCCAGCAGTTTAGCAGGCCCCGCCTGGCCCCAGCATTTT. The chain carries TRBV27 and TRBJ1-5; D is ambiguous. Germline CDR1 is MNHEY and CDR2 is SMNVEV (reference sequence). The V and J ends lost 2 bases and 9 bases respectively, with 14 bases between them. The CDR3 consists of 14 residues.

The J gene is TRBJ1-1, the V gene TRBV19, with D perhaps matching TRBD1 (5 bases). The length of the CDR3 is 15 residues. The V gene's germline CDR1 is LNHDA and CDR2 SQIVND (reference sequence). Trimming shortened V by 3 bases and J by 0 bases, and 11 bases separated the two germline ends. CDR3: CASSIYGTLNTEAFF. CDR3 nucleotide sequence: TGTGCCAGTAGTATTTATGGGACTCTGAACACTGAAGCTTTCTTT. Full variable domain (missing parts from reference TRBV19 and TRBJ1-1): DGGITQSPKYLFRKEGQNVTLSCEQNLNHDAMYWYRQDPGQGLRLIYYSQIVNDFQKGDIAEGYSVSREKKESFPLTVTSAQKNPTAFYLCASSIYGTLNTEAFFGQGTRLTVV.

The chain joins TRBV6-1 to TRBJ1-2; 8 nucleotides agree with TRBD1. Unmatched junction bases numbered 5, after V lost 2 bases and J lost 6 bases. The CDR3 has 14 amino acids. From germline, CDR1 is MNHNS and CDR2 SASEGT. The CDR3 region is CASSERTGKDGYTF. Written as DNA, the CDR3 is TGTGCCAGCAGTGAACGGACAGGGAAGGATGGCTACACCTTC.

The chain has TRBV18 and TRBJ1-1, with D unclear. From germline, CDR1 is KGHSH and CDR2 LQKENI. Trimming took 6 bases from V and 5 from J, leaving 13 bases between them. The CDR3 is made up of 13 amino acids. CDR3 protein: CASSLRPETEAFF. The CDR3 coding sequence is TGTGCCAGCTCCCTCCGTCCGGAGACTGAAGCTTTCTTT.

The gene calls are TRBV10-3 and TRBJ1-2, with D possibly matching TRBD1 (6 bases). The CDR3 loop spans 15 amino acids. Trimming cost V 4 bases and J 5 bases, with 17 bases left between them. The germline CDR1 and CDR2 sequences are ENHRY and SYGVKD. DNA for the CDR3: TGTGCCATCAGTGGGACAGTCGGCCCTCTTTATGGCTACACCTTC. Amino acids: CAISGTVGPLYGYTF.

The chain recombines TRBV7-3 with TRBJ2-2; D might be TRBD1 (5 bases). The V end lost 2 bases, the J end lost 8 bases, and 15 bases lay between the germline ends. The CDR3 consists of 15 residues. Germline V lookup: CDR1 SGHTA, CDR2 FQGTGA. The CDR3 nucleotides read TGTGCCAGCAGCTTATGGGGCGCGAACGGTGGGGAGCTGTTTTTT. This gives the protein CASSLWGANGGELFF.

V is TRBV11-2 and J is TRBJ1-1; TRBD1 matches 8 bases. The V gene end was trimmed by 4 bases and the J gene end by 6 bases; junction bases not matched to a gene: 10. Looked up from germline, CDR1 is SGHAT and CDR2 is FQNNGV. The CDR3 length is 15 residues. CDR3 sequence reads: CASSWSDRGDAEAFF. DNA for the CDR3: TGTGCCAGCAGCTGGTCTGACAGGGGTGATGCTGAAGCTTTCTTT.

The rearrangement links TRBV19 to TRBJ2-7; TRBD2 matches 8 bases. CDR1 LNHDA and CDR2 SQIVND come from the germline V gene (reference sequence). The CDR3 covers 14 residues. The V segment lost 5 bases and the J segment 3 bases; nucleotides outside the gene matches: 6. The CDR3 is CASSVSGNFYEQYF. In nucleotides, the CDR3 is TGTGCCAGTAGTGTTAGCGGGAATTTCTACGAGCAGTACTTC.

CDR3 residues: CASSVSGGRSYGYTF. The CDR3 region has the DNA TGTGCCAGCAGCGTATCTGGGGGGAGAAGCTATGGCTACACCTTC. The V call is TRBV7-9, the J call TRBJ1-2, with D perhaps TRBD1 (5 bases). The CDR3 is 15 amino acids. Trimming left V 5 bases short and J 4 bases short, with 17 bases between. From germline, CDR1 is SEHNR and CDR2 FQNEAQ (reference sequence). Based on the CDR3 plus reference TRBV7-9 and TRBJ1-2, the full variable domain is DTGVSQNPRHKITKRGQNVTFRCDPISEHNRLYWYRQTLGQGPEFLTYFQNEAQLEKSRLLSDRFSAERPKGSFSTLEIQRTEQGDSAMYLCASSVSGGRSYGYTFGSGTRLTVV.

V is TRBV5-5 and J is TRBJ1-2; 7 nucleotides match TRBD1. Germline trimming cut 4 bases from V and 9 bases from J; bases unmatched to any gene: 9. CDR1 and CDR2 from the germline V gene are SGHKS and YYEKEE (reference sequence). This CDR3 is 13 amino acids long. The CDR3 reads CASSGDSYSRYTF. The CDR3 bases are TGTGCCAGCAGCGGGGACAGTTACTCTCGCTACACCTTC.

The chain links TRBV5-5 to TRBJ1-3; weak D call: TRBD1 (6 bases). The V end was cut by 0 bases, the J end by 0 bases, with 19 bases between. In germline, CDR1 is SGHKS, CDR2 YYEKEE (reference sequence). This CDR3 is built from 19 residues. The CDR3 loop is CASSLVGTRAGNSGNTIYF. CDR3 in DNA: TGTGCCAGCAGCTTGGTAGGGACACGAGCCGGAAACTCTGGAAACACCATATATTTT.

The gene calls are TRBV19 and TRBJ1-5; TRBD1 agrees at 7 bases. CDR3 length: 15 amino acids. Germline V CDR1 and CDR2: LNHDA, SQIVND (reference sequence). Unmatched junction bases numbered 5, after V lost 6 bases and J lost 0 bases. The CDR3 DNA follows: TGTGCCAGTAGCCCGACAGGGTTTAGCAATCAGCCCCAGCATTTT. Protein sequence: CASSPTGFSNQPQHF.

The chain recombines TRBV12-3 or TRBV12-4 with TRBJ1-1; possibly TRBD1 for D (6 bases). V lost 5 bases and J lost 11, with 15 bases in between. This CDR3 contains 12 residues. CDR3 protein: CASSRTEPSAFF. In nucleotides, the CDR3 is TGTGCCAGCAGTCGGACAGAACCATCCGCTTTCTTT.

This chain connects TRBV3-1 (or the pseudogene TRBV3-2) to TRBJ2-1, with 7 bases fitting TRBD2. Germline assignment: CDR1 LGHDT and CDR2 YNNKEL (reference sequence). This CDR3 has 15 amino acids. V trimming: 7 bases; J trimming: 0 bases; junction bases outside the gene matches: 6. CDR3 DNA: TGTGCCAGCACCCCGGGCGGGAGCTCCTACAATGAGCAGTTCTTC. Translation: CASTPGGSSYNEQFF.

In DNA, the CDR3 is TGTGCCACCAGCAGAGATGGAACGGGACTCTCCACAGATACGCAGTATTTT. As protein: CATSRDGTGLSTDTQYF. The chain links TRBV15 to TRBJ2-3; tentatively, D is TRBD2 (6 bases). V was shortened by 0 bases and J by 2 bases, with 15 bases between the two germline ends. Germline CDR1 is LNHNV and CDR2 is YYDKDF (reference sequence). The CDR3 runs to 17 residues.

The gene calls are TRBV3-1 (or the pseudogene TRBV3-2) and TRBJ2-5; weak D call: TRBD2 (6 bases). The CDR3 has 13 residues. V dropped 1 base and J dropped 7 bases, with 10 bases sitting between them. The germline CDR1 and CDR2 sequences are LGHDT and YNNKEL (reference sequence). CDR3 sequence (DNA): TGTGCCAGCAGCCAAGTAAAACTAGCGACCCAGTACTTC. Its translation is CASSQVKLATQYF.

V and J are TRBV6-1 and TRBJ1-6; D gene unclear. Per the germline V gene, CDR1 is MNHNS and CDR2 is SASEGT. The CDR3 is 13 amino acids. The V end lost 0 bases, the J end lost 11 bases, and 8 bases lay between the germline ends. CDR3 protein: CASSEAGVAPLHF. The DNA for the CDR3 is TGTGCCAGCAGTGAAGCCGGGGTAGCACCCCTCCACTTT.

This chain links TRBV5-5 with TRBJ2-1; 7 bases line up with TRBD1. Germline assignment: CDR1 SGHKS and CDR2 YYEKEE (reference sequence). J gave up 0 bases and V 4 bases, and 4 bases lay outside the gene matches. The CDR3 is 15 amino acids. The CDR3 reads CASSRQGGSYNEQFF. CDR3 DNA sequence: TGTGCCAGCAGCCGACAGGGCGGCTCCTACAATGAGCAGTTCTTC.

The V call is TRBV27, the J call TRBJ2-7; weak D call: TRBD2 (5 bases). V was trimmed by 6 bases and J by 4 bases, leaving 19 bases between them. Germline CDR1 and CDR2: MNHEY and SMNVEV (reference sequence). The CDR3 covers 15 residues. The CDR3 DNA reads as TGTGCCAGCAGCCCTCTAGGGAAGGGAGCATACGAGCAGTACTTC. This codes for CASSPLGKGAYEQYF.

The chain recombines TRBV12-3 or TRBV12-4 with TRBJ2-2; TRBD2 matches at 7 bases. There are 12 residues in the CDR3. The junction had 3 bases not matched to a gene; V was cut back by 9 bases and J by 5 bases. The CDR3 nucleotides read TGTGCCAGTCGGGAGGAAACCGGGGAGCTGTTTTTT. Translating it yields CASREETGELFF.

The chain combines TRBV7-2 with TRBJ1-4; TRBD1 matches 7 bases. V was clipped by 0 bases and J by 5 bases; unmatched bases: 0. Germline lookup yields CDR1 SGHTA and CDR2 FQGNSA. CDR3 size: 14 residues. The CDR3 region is CASSLAQGNEKLFF. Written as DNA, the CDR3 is TGTGCCAGCAGCTTAGCACAGGGGAATGAAAAACTGTTTTTT.

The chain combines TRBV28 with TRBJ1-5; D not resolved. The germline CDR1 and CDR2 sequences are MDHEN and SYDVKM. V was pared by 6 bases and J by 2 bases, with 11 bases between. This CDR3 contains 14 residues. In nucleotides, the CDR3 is TGTGCCAGCAGCCGCCCCGGGGGCAATCAGCCCCAGCATTTT. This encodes CASSRPGGNQPQHF.

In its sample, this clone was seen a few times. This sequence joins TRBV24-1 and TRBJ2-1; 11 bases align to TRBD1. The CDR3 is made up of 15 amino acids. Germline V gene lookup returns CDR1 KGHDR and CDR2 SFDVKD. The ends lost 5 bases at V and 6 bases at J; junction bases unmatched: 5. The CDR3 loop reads CATSGGQGAINEQFF. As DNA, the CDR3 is TGTGCCACCAGTGGTGGACAGGGGGCGATCAATGAGCAGTTCTTC.

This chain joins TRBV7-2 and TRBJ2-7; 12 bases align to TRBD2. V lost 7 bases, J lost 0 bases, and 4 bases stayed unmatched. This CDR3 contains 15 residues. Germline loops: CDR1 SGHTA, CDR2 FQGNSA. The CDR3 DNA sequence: TGTGCCAGCACCTGGACTAGCGGGAACTCCTACGAGCAGTACTTC. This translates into CASTWTSGNSYEQYF.

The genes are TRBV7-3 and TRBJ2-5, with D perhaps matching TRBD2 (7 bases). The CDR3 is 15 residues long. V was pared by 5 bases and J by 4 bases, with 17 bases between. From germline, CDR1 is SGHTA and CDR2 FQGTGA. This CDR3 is CASSPRRGQTETQYF. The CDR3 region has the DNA TGTGCCAGCAGCCCGAGGCGGGGGCAGACAGAGACCCAGTACTTC.

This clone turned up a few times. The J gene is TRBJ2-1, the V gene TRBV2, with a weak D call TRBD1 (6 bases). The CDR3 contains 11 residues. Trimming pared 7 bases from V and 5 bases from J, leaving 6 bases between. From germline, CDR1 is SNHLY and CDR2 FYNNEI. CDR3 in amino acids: CASNRDNEQFF. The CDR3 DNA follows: TGTGCCAGCAACAGGGACAATGAGCAGTTCTTC.

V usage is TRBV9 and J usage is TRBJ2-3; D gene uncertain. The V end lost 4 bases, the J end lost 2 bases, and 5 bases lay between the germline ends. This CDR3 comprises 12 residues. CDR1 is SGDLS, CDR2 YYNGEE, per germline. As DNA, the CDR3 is TGTGCCAGCAGCACAAACACAGATACGCAGTATTTT. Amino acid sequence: CASSTNTDTQYF.